This T cell receptor beta chain comes out of a study of shared clonotypes between healthy human individuals (dated by TCRdb to the early 2020s). Broadly, across the study: The cohort comprised two women and a few men aged 18 to 49 years. To estimate repertoire size and how much clonotypes are shared between individuals, the study performed deep sequencing of blood TCR repertoires from 4 to 6 healthy adults. Per donor, three plates each were used for CD4 naive and CD4 memory, two for CD8 naive, and one for CD8 memory. Leukapheresis yielded between about 0.85 and 10 billion PBMCs per donor. To increase sequencing depth and limit assay-specific biases, different laboratories used diverse techniques to prepare libraries and sequence TCR repertoires. Here is what the overall study found, with its caveats: Naive subsets generally had larger estimated clonotype richness than memory subsets did. Compared with non-shared clonotypes, the clonotypes found in all four sorted-subset donors had higher generation probabilities. Across four donors, around 5% of naive CD4, roughly 3.5% of naive CD8, about 2.3% of memory CD4, and about 0.44% of memory CD8 clonotypes were shared. The genetic and exposure-history diversity represented was limited by the small number of donors. Incomplete sequencing was indicated by rarefaction of sorted-subset datasets, despite the large sequencing depth. Pairwise subsampling led to the expectation that sequencing depth would affect the degree of clonotype sharing among donors. Sampling was limited to blood, and TCR repertoires in tissue likely differ from TCR repertoires in blood.

The donors were healthy, HIV-negative adults who had no recently reported acute infections or vaccinations. Every donor was a Caucasian adult residing in Nashville, Tennessee, USA. CD4+ T cells were enriched by magnetic negative selection, after which naive cells were positively selected on CD45RA and the negative fraction was taken as the memory subset. After blood collection by leukapheresis, PBMCs were isolated using Ficoll-Histopaque density gradient centrifugation and then cryopreserved in the vapor phase of liquid nitrogen. Purity and quantity of every magnetically sorted T cell population were checked by analytical flow cytometry. From each sorted fraction, genomic DNA was isolated and quantified by UV absorbance on a Nanodrop 2000c. The CDR3 measures 13 amino acids from cysteine to phenylalanine. The sequence is cut down to CDR3 DNA, 39 bases in frame from base 1. The V end loses 6 bases and the J end loses 3 bases, and a stretch of 12 bases separates them. CDR1 SQVTM and CDR2 ANQGSEA are derived from the germline V gene.

TCR CDR3 regions were amplified from genomic DNA by multiplex PCR using the deep immunoSEQ assay. Extracted genomic DNA from each cell subset was distributed evenly across all wells of several immunoSEQ 96-well plates, and each plate was treated as a replicate. For sorted subsets, each replicate PCR was loaded with roughly 0.2 ug genomic DNA, equivalent to approximately 27,000 T cell genomes. Purified libraries were measured with a Qubit 3.0 fluorometer, size-checked on a Bioanalyzer 2100, and measured again with the KAPA Library Quantification kit. Every immunoSEQ 96-well plate was sequenced on a dedicated single-read 150-cycle Illumina NextSeq 550 flow cell. Per the source publication's procedure: Because only junctional sequences without quality scores were contained in the immunoSEQ output, filtering matching that applied to full-length reads could not be performed. Sequences were annotated with PyIR, a Python wrapper for IgBLAST v1.9, and V/J genes and CDR3 were assigned using IMGT germline references. Reads were removed for weak V/J assignments (E-value above 1e-6), missing CDR3, stop codons, out-of-frame junctions, or ambiguous translated residues. V3J clonotypes were defined by identical inferred V gene, J gene, and CDR3 amino acid sequence. To compute the percentage overlap between repertoires, the number of shared unique clonotypes was divided by the size of the smaller repertoire. RTK rarefaction, the Chao1 estimator, and Recon v2.1 estimates of unobserved clonotypes were used to assess repertoire richness. Generation probabilities for all TCRbeta clonotypes obtained by the gDNA method from a handful of donors were computed using OLGA. What TCRdb holds here is the immuneACCESS table cut down to in-frame rearrangements. Part of the clones is not present; checked against another copy, under half of the missing clones reflect an unresolved V gene, and the others are unexplained. The V and J calls and clone size are taken from that table; D and trimming were inferred from the DNA. This sample has 600,000 to 750,000 clones in its table, and just under 75% of those were observed once. The ten largest clones capture over 1.5% of the sample.

A note on this clone: It lacks a known antigen. Base qualities are not recorded, but no much larger clone differs from it by a single base.

This TCR was recovered from a woman aged 25 to 39 in good health. Sequenced: memory CD4+ T cells sorted from blood. The sample's cell subset or site label is to be understood as: CD45RA-negative fraction. Recombination joined TRBV29-1 with TRBJ1-5; 6 matching bases give a weak D call of TRBD1. CDR3 region: CSVLTGFNQPQHF. The DNA sequence is given as TGCAGCGTCCTAACAGGGTTCAATCAGCCCCAGCATTTT.